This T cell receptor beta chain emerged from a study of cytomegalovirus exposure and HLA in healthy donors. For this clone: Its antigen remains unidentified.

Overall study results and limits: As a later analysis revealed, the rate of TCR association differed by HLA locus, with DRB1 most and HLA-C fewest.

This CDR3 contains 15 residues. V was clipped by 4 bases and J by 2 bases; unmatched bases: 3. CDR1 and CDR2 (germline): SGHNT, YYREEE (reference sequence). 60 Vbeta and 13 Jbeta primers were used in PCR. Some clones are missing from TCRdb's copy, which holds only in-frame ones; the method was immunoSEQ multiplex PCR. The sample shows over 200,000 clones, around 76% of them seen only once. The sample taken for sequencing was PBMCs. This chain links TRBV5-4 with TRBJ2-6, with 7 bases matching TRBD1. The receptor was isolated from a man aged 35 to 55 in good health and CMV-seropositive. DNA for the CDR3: TGTGCCAGCAGCCTGCAGGGGGCTGGGGCCAACGTCCTGACTTTC. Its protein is CASSLQGAGANVLTF.